This paragraph reports one TCR beta chain. The assay was immunoSEQ multiplex PCR, and TCRdb's table has in-frame clones only and misses some. Here the sample spans some 250,000 clones, more than 85% being singletons. This record comes from a study of blood T cell repertoires in COVID-19. The clonotype comes from a woman aged 70-85 years with active or convalescent COVID-19. The sample was peripheral blood.

DNA of the CDR3: TGTGCCAGCAGCCCAATTCCAGGGAACACTGAAGCTTTCTTT. Translated, it gives CASSPIPGNTEAFF. The chain recombines TRBV11-2 with TRBJ1-1, with D unclear. The CDR3 has 14 residues. V dropped 5 bases and J dropped 1 base, with 11 bases sitting between them. In germline, CDR1 is SGHAT, CDR2 FQNNGV.